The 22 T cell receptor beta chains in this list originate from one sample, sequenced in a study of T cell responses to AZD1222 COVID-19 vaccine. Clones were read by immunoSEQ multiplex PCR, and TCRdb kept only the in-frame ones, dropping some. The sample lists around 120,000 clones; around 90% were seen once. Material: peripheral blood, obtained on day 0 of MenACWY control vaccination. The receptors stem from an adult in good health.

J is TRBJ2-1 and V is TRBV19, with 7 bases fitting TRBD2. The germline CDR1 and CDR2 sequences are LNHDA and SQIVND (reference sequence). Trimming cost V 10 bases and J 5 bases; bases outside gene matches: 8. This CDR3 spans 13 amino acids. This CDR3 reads CATKSGADNEQFF. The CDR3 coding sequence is TGTGCCACCAAGAGCGGGGCCGACAATGAGCAGTTCTTC.

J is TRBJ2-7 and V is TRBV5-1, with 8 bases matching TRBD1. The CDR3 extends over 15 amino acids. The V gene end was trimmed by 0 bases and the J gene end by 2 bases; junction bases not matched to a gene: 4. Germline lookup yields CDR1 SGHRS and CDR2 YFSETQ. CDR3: CASSLGGQGTYEQYF. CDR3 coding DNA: TGCGCCAGCAGCTTGGGTGGACAGGGTACCTACGAGCAGTACTTC. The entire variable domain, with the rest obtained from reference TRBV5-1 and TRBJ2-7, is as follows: KAGVTQTPRYLIKTRGQQVTLSCSPISGHRSVSWYQQTPGQGLQFLFEYFSETQRNKGNFPGRFSGRQFSNSRSEMNVSTLELGDSALYLCASSLGGQGTYEQYFGPGTRLTVT.

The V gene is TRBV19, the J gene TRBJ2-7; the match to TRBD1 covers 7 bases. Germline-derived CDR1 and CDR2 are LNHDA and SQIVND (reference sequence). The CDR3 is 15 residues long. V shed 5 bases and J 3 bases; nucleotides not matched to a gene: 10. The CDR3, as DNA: TGTGCCAGTAGTCCCCGAAACGCAGGGGGCTACGAGCAGTACTTC. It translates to CASSPRNAGGYEQYF.

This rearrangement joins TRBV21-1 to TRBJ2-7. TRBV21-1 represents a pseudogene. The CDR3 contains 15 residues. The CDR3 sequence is CASSKARKRDSEQYF. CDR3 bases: TGTGCCAGCAGCAAAGCGCGAAAAAGGGATTCCGAGCAGTACTTC.

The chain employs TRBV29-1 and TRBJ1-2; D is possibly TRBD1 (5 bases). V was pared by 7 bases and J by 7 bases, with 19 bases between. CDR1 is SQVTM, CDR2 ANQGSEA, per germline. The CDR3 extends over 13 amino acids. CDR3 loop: CSAESGAGPGYTF. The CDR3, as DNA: TGCAGCGCCGAATCCGGGGCAGGCCCTGGCTACACCTTC.

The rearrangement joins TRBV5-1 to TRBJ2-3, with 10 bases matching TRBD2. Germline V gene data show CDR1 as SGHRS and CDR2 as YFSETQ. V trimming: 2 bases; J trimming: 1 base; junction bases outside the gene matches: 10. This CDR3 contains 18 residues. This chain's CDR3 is CASSFGALAGTGTDTQYF. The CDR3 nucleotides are TGCGCCAGCAGCTTTGGGGCACTAGCGGGAACTGGCACAGATACGCAGTATTTT.

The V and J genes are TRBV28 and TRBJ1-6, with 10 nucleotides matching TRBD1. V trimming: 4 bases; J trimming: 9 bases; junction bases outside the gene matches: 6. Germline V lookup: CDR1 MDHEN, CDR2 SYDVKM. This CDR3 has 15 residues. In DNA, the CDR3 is TGTGCCAGCAGTTCGACGGGACAGGGGCCTTCACCCCTCCACTTT. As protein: CASSSTGQGPSPLHF.

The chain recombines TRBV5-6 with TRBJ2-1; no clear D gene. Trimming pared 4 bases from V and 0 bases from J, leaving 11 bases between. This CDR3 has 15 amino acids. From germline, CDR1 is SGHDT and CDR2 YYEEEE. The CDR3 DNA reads TGTGCCAGCAGCCCCGACGGAGTCTCCTACAATGAGCAGTTCTTC. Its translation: CASSPDGVSYNEQFF.

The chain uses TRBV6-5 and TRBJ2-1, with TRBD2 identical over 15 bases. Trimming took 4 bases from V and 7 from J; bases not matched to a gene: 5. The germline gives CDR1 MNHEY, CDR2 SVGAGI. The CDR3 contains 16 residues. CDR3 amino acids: CASSSGTSGRSNEQFF. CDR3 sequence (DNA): TGTGCCAGCAGTTCCGGGACTAGCGGGAGGTCGAATGAGCAGTTCTTC.

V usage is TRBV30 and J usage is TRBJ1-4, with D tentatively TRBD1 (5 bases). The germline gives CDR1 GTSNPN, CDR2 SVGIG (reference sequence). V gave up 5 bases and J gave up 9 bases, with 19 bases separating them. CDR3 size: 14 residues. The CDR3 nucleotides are TGTGCCTGGGCGGCTCCGGGCAGGGCCCAAAAACTGTTTTTT. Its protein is CAWAAPGRAQKLFF.

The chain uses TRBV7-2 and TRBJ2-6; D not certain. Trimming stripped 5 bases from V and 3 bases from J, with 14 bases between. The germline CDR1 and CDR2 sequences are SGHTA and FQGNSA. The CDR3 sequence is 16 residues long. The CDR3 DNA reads TGTGCCAGCAGCCCCCTTAGATCGGGTGGGGCCAACGTCCTGACTTTC. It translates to CASSPLRSGGANVLTF.

The CDR3 sequence: CASSLGQRNTGELFF. CDR3 in DNA: TGCGCCAGCAGCTTGGGACAGAGAAACACCGGGGAGCTGTTTTTT. The chain joins TRBV5-1 to TRBJ2-2; possibly TRBD1 for D (5 bases). Per germline, CDR1 SGHRS and CDR2 YFSETQ. The CDR3 length is 15 residues. Trimming stripped 0 bases from V and 2 bases from J, with 8 bases between.

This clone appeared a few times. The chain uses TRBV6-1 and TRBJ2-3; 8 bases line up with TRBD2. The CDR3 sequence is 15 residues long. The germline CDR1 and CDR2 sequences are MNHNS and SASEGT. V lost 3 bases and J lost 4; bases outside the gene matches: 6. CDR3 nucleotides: TGTGCCAGCAGTGATCGAGCGGGAGACGCAGATACGCAGTATTTT. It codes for CASSDRAGDADTQYF.

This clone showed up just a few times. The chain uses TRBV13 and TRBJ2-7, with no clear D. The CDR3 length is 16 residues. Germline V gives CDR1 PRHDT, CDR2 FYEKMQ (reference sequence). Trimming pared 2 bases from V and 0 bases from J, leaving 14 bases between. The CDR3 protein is CASSLYSGNGSYEQYF. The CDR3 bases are TGTGCCAGCAGCTTATATTCCGGCAACGGCTCCTACGAGCAGTACTTC.

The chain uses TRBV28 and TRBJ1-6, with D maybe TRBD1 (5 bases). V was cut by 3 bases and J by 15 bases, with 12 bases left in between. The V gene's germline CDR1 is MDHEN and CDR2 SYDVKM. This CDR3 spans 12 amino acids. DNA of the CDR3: TGTGCCAGCAGTTTGGGGGTTGGGTACCTCCACTTT. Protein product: CASSLGVGYLHF.

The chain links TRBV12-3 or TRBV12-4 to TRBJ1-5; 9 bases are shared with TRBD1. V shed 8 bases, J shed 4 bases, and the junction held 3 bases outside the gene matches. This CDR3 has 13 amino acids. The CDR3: CASGTGHNQPQHF. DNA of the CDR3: TGTGCCAGCGGGACAGGGCATAATCAGCCCCAGCATTTT.

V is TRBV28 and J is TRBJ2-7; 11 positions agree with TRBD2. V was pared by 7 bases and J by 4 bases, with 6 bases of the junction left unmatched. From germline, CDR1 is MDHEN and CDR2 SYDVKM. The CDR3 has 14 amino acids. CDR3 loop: CASTRTSGWYEQYF. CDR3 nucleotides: TGTGCCAGCACTCGGACTAGCGGGTGGTACGAGCAGTACTTC.

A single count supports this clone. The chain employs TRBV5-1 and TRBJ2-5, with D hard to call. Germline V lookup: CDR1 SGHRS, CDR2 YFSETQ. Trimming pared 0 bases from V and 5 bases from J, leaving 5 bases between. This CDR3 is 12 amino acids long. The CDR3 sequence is CASSLGFETQYF. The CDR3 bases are TGCGCCAGCAGCTTGGGTTTTGAGACCCAGTACTTC.

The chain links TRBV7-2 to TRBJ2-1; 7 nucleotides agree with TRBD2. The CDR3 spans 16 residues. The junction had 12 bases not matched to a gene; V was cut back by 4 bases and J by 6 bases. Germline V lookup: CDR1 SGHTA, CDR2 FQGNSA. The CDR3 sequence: CASSSTGGLVSNEQFF. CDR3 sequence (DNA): TGTGCCAGCAGCTCCACGGGTGGACTAGTGAGCAATGAGCAGTTCTTC.

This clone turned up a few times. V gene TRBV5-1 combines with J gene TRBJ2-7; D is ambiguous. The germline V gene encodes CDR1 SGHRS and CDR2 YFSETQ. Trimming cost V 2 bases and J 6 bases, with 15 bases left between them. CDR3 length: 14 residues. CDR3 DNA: TGCGCCAGCAGCTTTTCCCTGAGTAGAGGCGAGCAGTACTTC. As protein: CASSFSLSRGEQYF. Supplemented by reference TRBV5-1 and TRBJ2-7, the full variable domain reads KAGVTQTPRYLIKTRGQQVTLSCSPISGHRSVSWYQQTPGQGLQFLFEYFSETQRNKGNFPGRFSGRQFSNSRSEMNVSTLELGDSALYLCASSFSLSRGEQYFGPGTRLTVT.

CDR3 nucleotide sequence: TGTGCCAGCAGGCCGGGACAGGGTCCCCTGGGGCCCCAGCATTTT. Translating gives CASRPGQGPLGPQHF. The V gene is TRBV28, the J gene TRBJ1-5; 9 bases align to TRBD1. Germline V gene lookup returns CDR1 MDHEN and CDR2 SYDVKM. The CDR3 consists of 15 residues. Trimming removed 6 bases from V and 9 bases from J; junction bases left unmatched: 12. The whole variable domain, remainder taken from reference TRBV28 and TRBJ1-5, is DVKVTQSSRYLVKRTGEKVFLECVQDMDHENMFWYRQDPGLGLRLIYFSYDVKMKEKGDIPEGYSVSREKKERFSLILESASTNQTSMYLCASRPGQGPLGPQHFGDGTRLSIL.

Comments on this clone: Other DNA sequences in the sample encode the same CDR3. The CDR3 DNA is TGTGCCAGCAGCTTAGTTTACGAGCAGTACTTC. It encodes CASSLVYEQYF. This rearrangement joins TRBV11-2 to TRBJ2-7; D gene ambiguous. Deletions cut 1 base from V and 4 bases from J, with 2 bases between. The length of the CDR3 is 11 residues. Germline V CDR1 and CDR2: SGHAT, FQNNGV.